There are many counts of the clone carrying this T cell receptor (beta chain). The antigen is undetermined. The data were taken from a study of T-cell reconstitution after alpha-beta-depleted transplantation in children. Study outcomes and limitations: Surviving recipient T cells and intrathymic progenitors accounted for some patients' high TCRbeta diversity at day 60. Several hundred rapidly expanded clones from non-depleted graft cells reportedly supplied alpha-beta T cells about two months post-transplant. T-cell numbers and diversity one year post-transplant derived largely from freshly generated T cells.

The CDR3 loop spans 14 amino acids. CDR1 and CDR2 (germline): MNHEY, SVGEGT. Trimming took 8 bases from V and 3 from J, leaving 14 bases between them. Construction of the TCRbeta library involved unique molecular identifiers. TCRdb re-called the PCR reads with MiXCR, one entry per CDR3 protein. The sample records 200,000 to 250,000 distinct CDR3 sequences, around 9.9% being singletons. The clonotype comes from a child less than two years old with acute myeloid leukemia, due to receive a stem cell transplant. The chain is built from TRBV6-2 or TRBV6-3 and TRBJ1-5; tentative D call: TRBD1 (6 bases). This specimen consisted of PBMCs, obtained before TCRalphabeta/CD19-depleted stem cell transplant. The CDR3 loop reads CASRSSGDNQPQHF. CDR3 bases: TGTGCCAGCCGCAGTTCAGGGGACAATCAGCCCCAGCATTTT.